The table lists the clone carrying this TCR beta chain with many counts. This entry belongs to a study of CD8+CD57+ T cells in acquired aplastic anemia. Profiling that covered TCR beta VDJ and CDR3 relied on genomic DNA as its template. Using its own MiXCR run on the reads, TCRdb lists one record per CDR3 protein. The sample consists of a few hundred thousand distinct CDR3 sequences, roughly a third of them appearing once. Individuals selected for sequencing had exhibited CD8+CD57+ cell expansion on flow cytometry. The sample was sorted CD4+, CD8+, or CD8+CD57+ T cells (not recorded which) from PBMCs. The sequence came from a human donor with aplastic anemia.

The chain's CDR3 is CAISDRDRANSPLHF. The CDR3, as DNA: TGTGCCATCAGTGACCGGGACAGGGCTAATTCACCCCTCCACTTT. The chain employs TRBV10-3 and TRBJ1-6, with 9 bases aligning to TRBD1. Trimming took 3 bases from V and 6 from J; bases not matched to a gene: 3. This CDR3 is built from 15 residues. Germline CDR1 is ENHRY and CDR2 is SYGVKD.